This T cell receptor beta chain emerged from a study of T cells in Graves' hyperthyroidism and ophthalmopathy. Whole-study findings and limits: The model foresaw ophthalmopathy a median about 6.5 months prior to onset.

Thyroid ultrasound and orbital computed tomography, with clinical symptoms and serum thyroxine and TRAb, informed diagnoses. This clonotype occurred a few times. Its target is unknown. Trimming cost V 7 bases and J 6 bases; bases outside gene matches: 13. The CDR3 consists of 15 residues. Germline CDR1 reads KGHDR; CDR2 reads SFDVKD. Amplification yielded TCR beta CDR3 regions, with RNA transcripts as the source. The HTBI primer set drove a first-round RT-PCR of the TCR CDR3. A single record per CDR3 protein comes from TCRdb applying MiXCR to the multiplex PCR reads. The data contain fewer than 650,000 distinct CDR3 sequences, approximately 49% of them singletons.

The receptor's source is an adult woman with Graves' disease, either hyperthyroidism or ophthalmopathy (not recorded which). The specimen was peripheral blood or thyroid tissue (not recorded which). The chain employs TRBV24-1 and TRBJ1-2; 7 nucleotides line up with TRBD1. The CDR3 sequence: CATRNRQGWDDGYTF. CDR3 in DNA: TGTGCCACCAGAAATAGACAGGGTTGGGACGATGGCTACACCTTC.